This TCR beta chain was captured in a study of siplizumab effects on memory and regulatory T cells. Study-wide results and caveats: Siplizumab led to significantly less abundant alloreactive sequences that could be traced back to unstimulated CD4+ memory cells.

Concerning this clone: What it recognizes is unknown.

Libraries were prepared by immunoSEQ multiplex PCR; TCRdb keeps only in-frame clonotypes and omits some of them. The sample contains around 99,000 clones, just over 90% of which appear only once. V gave up 2 bases and J gave up 2 bases, with 14 bases separating them. CDR1 is SGHAT, CDR2 FQNNGV, per germline. The CDR3 extends over 16 amino acids. This TCR was sampled from a human donor in good health. The sample comprised Tregs sorted from blood. V gene TRBV11-2 combines with J gene TRBJ2-3, with D hard to call. The CDR3 DNA reads TGTGCCAGCAGCTTAAAGGTGACTTCCTACACAGATACGCAGTATTTT. This translates into CASSLKVTSYTDTQYF.